A selection of T cell receptor beta chains follows, all from one sample in a study of cytomegalovirus exposure and HLA in healthy donors. Clones were read by immunoSEQ multiplex PCR, and TCRdb kept only the in-frame ones, dropping some. This table holds some 250,000 clones, about 90% found once. The sample consisted of PBMCs. The receptors come from a woman aged 18-29 years in good health and CMV-seronegative. The CDR3 runs from the conserved cysteine through the conserved F or W. The D gene is left open where the match is weak. Clone size is not always given. Where it is, it says once, few, many or a class for expanded clones.

D	J	V	size	CDR3	DNA
TRBD2	TRBJ2-7	TRBV7-6	-	CASSREGPGYEQYF	TGTGCCAGCAGTCGGGAGGGCCCCGGATACGAGCAGTACTTC
TRBD1	TRBJ2-1	TRBV6-5	-	CASSFEIPGQGYEQFF	TGTGCCAGCAGTTTTGAGATCCCGGGACAGGGGTATGAGCAGTTCTTC
TRBD1	TRBJ2-1	TRBV15	-	CATSRMAGQGAYNEQFF	TGTGCCACCAGCAGAATGGCGGGACAGGGGGCCTACAATGAGCAGTTCTTC
-	TRBJ1-1	TRBV28	once	CASSYPRGGMNTEAFF	TGTGCCAGCAGTTACCCTCGGGGGGGGATGAACACTGAAGCTTTCTTT
-	TRBJ2-7	TRBV18	-	CASSLPRQASIYEQYF	TGTGCCAGCTCACTTCCCCGACAGGCATCGATCTACGAGCAGTACTTC
-	TRBJ1-6	TRBV6-5	few	CASRRNRASVSPLHF	TGTGCCAGCAGGAGGAACAGGGCGTCGGTTTCACCCCTCCACTTT
-	TRBJ2-7	TRBV4-3	-	CASSQDWQGYEQYF	TGCGCCAGCAGCCAAGATTGGCAGGGCTACGAGCAGTACTTC
-	TRBJ2-1	TRBV4-1	-	CASSQDLRLGTSNEQFF	TGCGCCAGCAGCCAAGATCTTCGGCTCGGGACTTCTAATGAGCAGTTCTTC
-	TRBJ1-2	TRBV4-1	-	CASSKSQILNRAANYGYTF	TGCGCCAGCAGCAAATCCCAAATCCTAAACAGGGCCGCTAACTATGGCTACACCTTC
TRBD2	TRBJ2-7	TRBV4-3	-	CASSHLISGVSYEQYF	TGCGCCAGCAGCCATCTCATTAGCGGGGTCTCCTACGAGCAGTACTTC
-	TRBJ2-7	TRBV10-1	-	CASSDIVSEQYF	TGCGCCAGCAGTGATATAGTCTCCGAGCAGTACTTC
-	TRBJ2-3	TRBV2	-	CASSEIVGAADTQYF	TGTGCCAGCAGTGAAATCGTGGGGGCGGCAGATACGCAGTATTTT
-	TRBJ1-1	TRBV29-1	-	CSSGTGDAEAFF	TGCAGCTCAGGGACGGGGGACGCTGAAGCTTTCTTT
TRBD1	TRBJ2-7	TRBV11-2	-	CASSLPRGTDSYEQYF	TGTGCCAGCAGCTTACCCAGGGGGACAGATTCTTACGAGCAGTACTTC
-	TRBJ1-2	TRBV28	few	CASSLVGAGYTF	TGTGCCAGCAGTTTGGTGGGGGCCGGCTACACCTTC